This TCR beta chain was observed in a study of blood T cell repertoires in COVID-19. Turning to the study itself: Some COVID-19 samples were acute and others convalescent; all came from the United States, Italy and Spain. T cells, B-cell-depleted T cells, or PBMCs supplied cDNA or gDNA.

V was trimmed by 3 bases and J by 4 bases, leaving 16 bases between them. The CDR3 covers 15 residues. Per the germline V gene, CDR1 is SGDLS and CDR2 is YYNGEE. Methods used by the authors: Reference gene primer amplification gave nucleated cell count estimates. Only in-frame clones appear in the TCRdb table, and some are missing; sequencing was by immunoSEQ multiplex PCR. V and J calls plus clone size are reproduced from that table; the DNA served to infer D and trimming. The table lists 100,000 to 150,000 clones, 70% to 80% of them singletons. The source of this sequence is a human donor in a cohort sampled during active COVID-19. Material for sequencing was peripheral blood. The V and J genes are TRBV9 and TRBJ1-2; a possible D gene is TRBD1 (6 bases). The CDR3 region has the DNA TGTGCCAGCAGCGCTACCGGATCAGGGGCCTATGGCTACACCTTC. As protein: CASSATGSGAYGYTF.